This TCR beta chain was sequenced for a study of early T cells in non-severe SARS-CoV-2 infection. Unique molecular identifiers tagged individual cDNA molecules. In TCRdb, the 5' RACE reads were re-called with MiXCR into one record per CDR3 protein. The sample records about 90,000 distinct CDR3 sequences, about 12% being singletons. The CDR3 is 14 amino acids. Deletions cut 0 bases from V and 5 bases from J, with 8 bases between. Germline V gene sequence: CDR1 SGDLS, CDR2 YYNGEE. This clonotype was seen at least ten times. The receptor comes from an adult who was a healthcare worker with PCR-confirmed SARS-CoV-2 infection or an uninfected control (not recorded which). This sequence joins TRBV9 and TRBJ2-2; D gene unclear. The sample consisted of whole blood, taken at baseline. The CDR3 nucleotides are TGTGCCAGCAGCGTAGAATTAGTGACCGGGGAGCTGTTTTTT. Its translation: CASSVELVTGELFF.